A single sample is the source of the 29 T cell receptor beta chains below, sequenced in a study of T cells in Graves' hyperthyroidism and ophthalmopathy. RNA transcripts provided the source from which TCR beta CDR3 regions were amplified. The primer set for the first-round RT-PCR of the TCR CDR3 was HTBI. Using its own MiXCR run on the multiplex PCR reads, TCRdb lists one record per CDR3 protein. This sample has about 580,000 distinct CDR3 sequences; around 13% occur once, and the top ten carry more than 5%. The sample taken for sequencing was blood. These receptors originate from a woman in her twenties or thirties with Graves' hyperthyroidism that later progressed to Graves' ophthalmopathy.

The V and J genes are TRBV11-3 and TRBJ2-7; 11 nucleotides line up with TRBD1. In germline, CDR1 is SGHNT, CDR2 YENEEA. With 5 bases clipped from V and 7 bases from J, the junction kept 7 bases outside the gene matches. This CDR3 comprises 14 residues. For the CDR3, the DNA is TGTGCCAGCAGCGCCGGGACAGGGGGTTCGGAGCAGTACTTC. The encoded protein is CASSAGTGGSEQYF.

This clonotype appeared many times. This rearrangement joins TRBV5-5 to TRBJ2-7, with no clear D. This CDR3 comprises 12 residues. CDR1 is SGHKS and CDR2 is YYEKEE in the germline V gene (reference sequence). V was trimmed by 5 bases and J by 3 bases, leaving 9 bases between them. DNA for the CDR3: TGTGCCAGCAGTTTAGACTTCTACGAGCAGTACTTC. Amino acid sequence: CASSLDFYEQYF.

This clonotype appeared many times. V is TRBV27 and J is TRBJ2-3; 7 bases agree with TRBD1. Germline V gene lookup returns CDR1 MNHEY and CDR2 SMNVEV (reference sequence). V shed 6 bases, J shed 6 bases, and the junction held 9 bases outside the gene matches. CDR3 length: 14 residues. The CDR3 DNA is TGTGCCAGCAGCAGACAGGGTACCCCCGATACGCAGTATTTT. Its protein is CASSRQGTPDTQYF.

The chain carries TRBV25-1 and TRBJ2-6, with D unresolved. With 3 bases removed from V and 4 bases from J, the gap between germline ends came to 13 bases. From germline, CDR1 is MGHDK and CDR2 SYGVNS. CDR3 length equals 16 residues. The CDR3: CASSELAAGGANVLTF. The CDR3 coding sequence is TGTGCCAGCAGTGAGCTGGCGGCCGGAGGGGCCAACGTCCTGACTTTC.

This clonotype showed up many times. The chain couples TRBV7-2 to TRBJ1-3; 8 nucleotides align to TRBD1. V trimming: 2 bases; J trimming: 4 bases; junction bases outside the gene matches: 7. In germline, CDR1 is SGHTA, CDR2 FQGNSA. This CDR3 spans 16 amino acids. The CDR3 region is CASSLIDRGRGNTIYF. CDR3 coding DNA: TGTGCCAGCAGCTTAATCGACAGGGGCAGAGGAAACACCATATATTTT.

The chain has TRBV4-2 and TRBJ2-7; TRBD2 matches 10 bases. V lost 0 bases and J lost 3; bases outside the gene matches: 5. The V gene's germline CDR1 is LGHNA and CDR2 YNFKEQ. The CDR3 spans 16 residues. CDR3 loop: CASSQDPSGRGYEQYF. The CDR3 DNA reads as TGTGCCAGCAGCCAAGATCCAAGCGGGAGGGGCTACGAGCAGTACTTC.

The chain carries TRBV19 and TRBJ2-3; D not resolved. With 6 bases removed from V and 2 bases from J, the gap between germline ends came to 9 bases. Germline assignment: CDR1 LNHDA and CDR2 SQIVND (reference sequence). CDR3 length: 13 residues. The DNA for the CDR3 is TGTGCCAGTAGCCCCTTAGCCACAGATACGCAGTATTTT. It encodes CASSPLATDTQYF.

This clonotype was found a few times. CDR3 amino acids: CAWIRAGAGHEQYF. The CDR3 DNA follows: TGTGCCTGGATACGGGCGGGAGCAGGGCACGAGCAGTACTTC. The chain combines TRBV30 with TRBJ2-7; 7 nucleotides line up with TRBD2. V dropped 4 bases and J dropped 5; count of bases not matched to a gene: 11. Germline V gives CDR1 GTSNPN, CDR2 SVGIG (reference sequence). The CDR3 is 14 amino acids.

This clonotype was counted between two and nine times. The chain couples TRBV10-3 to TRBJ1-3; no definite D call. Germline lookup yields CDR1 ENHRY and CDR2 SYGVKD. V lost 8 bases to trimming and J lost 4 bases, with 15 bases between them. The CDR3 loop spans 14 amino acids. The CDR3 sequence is CAILNVVLGNTIYF. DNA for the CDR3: TGTGCCATCCTGAACGTGGTATTGGGAAACACCATATATTTT.

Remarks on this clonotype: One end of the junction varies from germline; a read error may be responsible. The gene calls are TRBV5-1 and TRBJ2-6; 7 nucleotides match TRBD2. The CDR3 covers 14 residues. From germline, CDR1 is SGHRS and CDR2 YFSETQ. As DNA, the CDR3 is TGCGCCAGCAGGGAGCGGGAAGGGGCCAACGTCCAGACTTTC. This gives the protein CASREREGANVQTF.

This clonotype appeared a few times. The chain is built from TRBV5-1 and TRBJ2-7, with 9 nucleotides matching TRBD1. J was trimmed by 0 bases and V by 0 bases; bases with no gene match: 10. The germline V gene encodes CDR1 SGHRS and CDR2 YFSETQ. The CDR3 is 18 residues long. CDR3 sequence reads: CASSLEPGQGLSSYEQYF. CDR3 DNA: TGCGCCAGCAGCTTGGAGCCGGGACAGGGATTGAGCTCCTACGAGCAGTACTTC.

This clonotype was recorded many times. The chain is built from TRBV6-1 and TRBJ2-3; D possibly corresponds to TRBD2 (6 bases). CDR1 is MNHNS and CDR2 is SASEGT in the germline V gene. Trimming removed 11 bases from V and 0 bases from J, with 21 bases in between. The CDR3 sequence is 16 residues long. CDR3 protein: CASSRMWGGSTDTQYF. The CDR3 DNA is TGTGCCTCATCCCGGATGTGGGGAGGAAGCACAGATACGCAGTATTTT.

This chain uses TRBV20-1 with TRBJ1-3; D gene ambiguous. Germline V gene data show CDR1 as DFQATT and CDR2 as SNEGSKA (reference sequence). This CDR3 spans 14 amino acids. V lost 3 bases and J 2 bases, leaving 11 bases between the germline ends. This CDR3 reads CSARETLAGNTIYF. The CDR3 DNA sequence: TGCAGTGCTAGGGAGACACTAGCTGGAAACACCATATATTTT.

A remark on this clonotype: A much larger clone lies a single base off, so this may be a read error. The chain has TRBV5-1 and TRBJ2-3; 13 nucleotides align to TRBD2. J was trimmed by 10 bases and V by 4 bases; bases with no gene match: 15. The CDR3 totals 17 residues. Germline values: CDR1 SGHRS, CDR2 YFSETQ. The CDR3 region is CASSQGLAGTHSGAQYF. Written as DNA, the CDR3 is TGCGCCAGCAGCCAGGGACTAGCGGGGACCCACAGTGGTGCGCAGTATTTT.

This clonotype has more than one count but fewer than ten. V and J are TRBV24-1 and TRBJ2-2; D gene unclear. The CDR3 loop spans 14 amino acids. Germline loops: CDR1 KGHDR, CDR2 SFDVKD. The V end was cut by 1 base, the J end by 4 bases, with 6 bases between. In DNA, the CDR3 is TGTGCCACCAGTGATTTTGGGTTCACCGGGGAGCTGTTTTTT. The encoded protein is CATSDFGFTGELFF.

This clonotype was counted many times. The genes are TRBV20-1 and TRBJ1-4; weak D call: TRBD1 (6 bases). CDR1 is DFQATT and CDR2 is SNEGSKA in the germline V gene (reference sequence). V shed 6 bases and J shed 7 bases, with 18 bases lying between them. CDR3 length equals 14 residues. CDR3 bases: TGCAGTGCCCCGGTCCCGGGGGGCGGTGAAAAACTGTTTTTT. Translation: CSAPVPGGGEKLFF.

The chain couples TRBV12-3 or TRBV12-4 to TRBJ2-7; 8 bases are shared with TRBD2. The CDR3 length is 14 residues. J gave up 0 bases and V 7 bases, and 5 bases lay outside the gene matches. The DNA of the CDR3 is TGTGCCAGCATATTTGCGGGGGGCTCCTACGAGCAGTACTTC. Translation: CASIFAGGSYEQYF.

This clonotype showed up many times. DNA of the CDR3: TGTGCCAGCAGCTTGGAAGGTAGCGGGAGGTTACTTAGCACAGATACGCAGTATTTT. Residues: CASSLEGSGRLLSTDTQYF. The chain couples TRBV5-5 to TRBJ2-3; 10 positions agree with TRBD2. V was pared by 0 bases and J by 0 bases, with 10 bases of the junction left unmatched. The germline V gene has CDR1 SGHKS and CDR2 YYEKEE (reference sequence). This CDR3 has 19 residues.

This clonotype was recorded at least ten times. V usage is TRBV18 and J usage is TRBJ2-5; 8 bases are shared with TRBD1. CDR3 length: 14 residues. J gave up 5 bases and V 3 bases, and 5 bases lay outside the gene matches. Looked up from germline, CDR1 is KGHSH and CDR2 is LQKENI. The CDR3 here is CASSPRTGTETQYF. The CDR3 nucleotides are TGTGCCAGCTCACCCCGGACAGGGACGGAGACCCAGTACTTC. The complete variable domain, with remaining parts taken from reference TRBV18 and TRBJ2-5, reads NAGVMQNPRHLVRRRGQEARLRCSPMKGHSHVYWYRQLPEEGLKFMVYLQKENIIDESGMPKERFSAEFPKEGPSILRIQQVVRGDSAAYFCASSPRTGTETQYFGPGTRLLVL.

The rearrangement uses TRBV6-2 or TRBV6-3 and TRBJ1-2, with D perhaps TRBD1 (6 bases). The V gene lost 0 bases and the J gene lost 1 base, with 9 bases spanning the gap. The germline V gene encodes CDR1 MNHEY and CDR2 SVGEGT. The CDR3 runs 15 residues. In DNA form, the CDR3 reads TGTGCCAGCAGTTACTCGGGGACACTTAACTATGGCTACACCTTC. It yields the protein CASSYSGTLNYGYTF.

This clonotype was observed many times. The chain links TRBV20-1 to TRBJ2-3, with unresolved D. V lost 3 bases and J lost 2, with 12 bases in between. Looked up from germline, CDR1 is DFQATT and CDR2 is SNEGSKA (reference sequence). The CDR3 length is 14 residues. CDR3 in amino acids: CSASGGEPTDTQYF. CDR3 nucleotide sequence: TGCAGTGCTAGTGGCGGTGAGCCCACAGATACGCAGTATTTT.

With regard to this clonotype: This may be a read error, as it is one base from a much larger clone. CDR3 coding DNA: TGTGCCTGGAGTGTCGGTAGGGCCAGTGAAAAACCGTTTTTT. As protein: CAWSVGRASEKPFF. The V call is TRBV30, the J call TRBJ1-4; no clear D. The CDR3 consists of 14 residues. The germline V gene has CDR1 GTSNPN and CDR2 SVGIG (reference sequence).

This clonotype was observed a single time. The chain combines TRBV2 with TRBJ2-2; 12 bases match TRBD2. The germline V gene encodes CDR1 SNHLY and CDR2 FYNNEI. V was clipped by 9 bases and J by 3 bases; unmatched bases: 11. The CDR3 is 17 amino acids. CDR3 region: CASSETSGSPDTGELFF. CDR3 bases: TGTGCCAGTAGCGAGACTAGCGGGAGTCCCGACACCGGGGAGCTGTTTTTT.

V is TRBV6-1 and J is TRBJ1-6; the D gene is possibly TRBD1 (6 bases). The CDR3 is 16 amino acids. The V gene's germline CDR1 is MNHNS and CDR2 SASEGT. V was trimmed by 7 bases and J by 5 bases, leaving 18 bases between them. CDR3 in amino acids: CASNTGGGPNNSPLHF. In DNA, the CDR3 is TGTGCCAGCAATACGGGGGGGGGGCCGAATAATTCACCCCTCCACTTT.

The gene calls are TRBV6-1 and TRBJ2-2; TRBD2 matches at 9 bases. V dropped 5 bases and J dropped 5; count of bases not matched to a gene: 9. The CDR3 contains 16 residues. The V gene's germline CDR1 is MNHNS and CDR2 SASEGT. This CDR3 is CASSSNAGGGTGELFF. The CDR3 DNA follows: TGTGCCAGCAGTTCCAACGCGGGAGGGGGAACCGGGGAGCTGTTTTTT.

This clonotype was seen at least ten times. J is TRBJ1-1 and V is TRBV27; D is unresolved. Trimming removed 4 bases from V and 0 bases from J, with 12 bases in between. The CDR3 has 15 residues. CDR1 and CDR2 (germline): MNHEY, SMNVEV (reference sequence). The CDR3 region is CASSSHYRVNTEAFF. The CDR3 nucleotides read TGTGCCAGCAGTTCCCATTATAGGGTGAACACTGAAGCTTTCTTT.

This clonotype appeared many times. Here the CDR3 DNA reads TGTGCCAGCAGCACCGGGACTCGCGAAACCACAGATACGCAGTATTTT. Protein: CASSTGTRETTDTQYF. The chain carries TRBV12-3 or TRBV12-4 and TRBJ2-3, with D possibly matching TRBD2 (6 bases). The CDR3 has 16 amino acids. V was cut by 6 bases and J by 2 bases, with 18 bases left in between.

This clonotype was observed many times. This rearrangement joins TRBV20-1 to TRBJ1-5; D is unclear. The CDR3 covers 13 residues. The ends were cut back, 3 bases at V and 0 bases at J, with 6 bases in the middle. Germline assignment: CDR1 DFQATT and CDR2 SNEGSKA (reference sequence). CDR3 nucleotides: TGCAGTGCTAGGTATTATAGCAATCAGCCCCAGCATTTT. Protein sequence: CSARYYSNQPQHF.

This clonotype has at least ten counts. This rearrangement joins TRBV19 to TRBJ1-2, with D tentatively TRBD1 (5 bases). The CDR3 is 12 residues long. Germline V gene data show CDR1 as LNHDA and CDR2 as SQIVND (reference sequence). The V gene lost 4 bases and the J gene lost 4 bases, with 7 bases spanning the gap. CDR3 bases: TGTGCCAGTAGTAGGGACCTCTATGGCTACACCTTC. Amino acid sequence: CASSRDLYGYTF. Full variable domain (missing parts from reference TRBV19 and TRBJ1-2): DGGITQSPKYLFRKEGQNVTLSCEQNLNHDAMYWYRQDPGQGLRLIYYSQIVNDFQKGDIAEGYSVSREKKESFPLTVTSAQKNPTAFYLCASSRDLYGYTFGSGTRLTVV.